These T cell receptor beta chains were read from a single sample in a study of blood T cells in healthy people across ages. One entry per CDR3 protein results from TCRdb running MiXCR on the 5' RACE reads. The sample lists fewer than 750,000 distinct CDR3 sequences, around 50% occurring once. The sample consisted of blood. The receptors were sampled from a man older than 75 in good health. CDR3s include the opening cysteine and the closing phenylalanine or tryptophan. The order of the fields is D gene, clone size, J gene, V gene, CDR3 DNA, CDR3 protein. D genes are given only for firm matches. For some rows the clone size is stated as once, few or many, or as a class when expanded; others skip it.

d_call: TRBD1; clone_size: few; j_call: TRBJ2-7; v_call: TRBV20-1; cdr3_nt: TGCAGTGCTAGCCGGGACAGGGCCTACGAGCAGTACTTC; cdr3_aa: CSASRDRAYEQYF
d_call: TRBD2; clone_size: .; j_call: TRBJ2-1; v_call: TRBV5-1; cdr3_nt: TGCGCCAGCAGCTTGCCCCTGAAGGGCGGGAGGGTGACGGATGAGCAGTTCTTC; cdr3_aa: CASSLPLKGGRVTDEQFF
d_call: .; clone_size: .; j_call: TRBJ1-2; v_call: TRBV20-1; cdr3_nt: TGCAGTGCTAGAGGAAGCTCCGGGTATGGCTACACCTTC; cdr3_aa: CSARGSSGYGYTF
d_call: TRBD1; clone_size: few; j_call: TRBJ1-5; v_call: TRBV6-1; cdr3_nt: TGTGCCAGCATTGGGACAGGAGTCTCATATAATCAGCCCCAGCATTTT; cdr3_aa: CASIGTGVSYNQPQHF
d_call: TRBD2; clone_size: .; j_call: TRBJ2-1; v_call: TRBV3-1; cdr3_nt: TGTGCCAGCAGCCATCTCGGGGGGGGTGAGCAGTTCTTC; cdr3_aa: CASSHLGGGEQFF
d_call: .; clone_size: .; j_call: TRBJ1-4; v_call: TRBV15; cdr3_nt: TGTGCCACCAGCGTCCAACGCGGGGCAAGTAATGAAAAACTGTTTTTT; cdr3_aa: CATSVQRGASNEKLFF
d_call: .; clone_size: few; j_call: TRBJ1-6; v_call: TRBV20-1; cdr3_nt: TGCAGTGCTAGGAGACGAGGGTATTCACCCCTCCACTTT; cdr3_aa: CSARRRGYSPLHF
d_call: TRBD2; clone_size: few; j_call: TRBJ2-3; v_call: TRBV7-2; cdr3_nt: TGTGCCAGCAGCTTAGTAGCGGGAGGGCAGGATACGCAGTATTTT; cdr3_aa: CASSLVAGGQDTQYF
d_call: .; clone_size: once; j_call: TRBJ2-1; v_call: TRBV4-1; cdr3_nt: TGCGCCAGCAGCCTCAGGGGGGTCAATGAGCAGTTCTTC; cdr3_aa: CASSLRGVNEQFF
d_call: .; clone_size: .; j_call: TRBJ2-7; v_call: TRBV30; cdr3_nt: TGTGCCTGGAGTGTACTCGGGGACGACTACGAGCAGTACTTC; cdr3_aa: CAWSVLGDDYEQYF
d_call: .; clone_size: few; j_call: TRBJ1-2; v_call: TRBV12-3/TRBV12-4; cdr3_nt: TGTGCCAGCAGTCCCGGGGCAAACTATGGCTACACCTTC; cdr3_aa: CASSPGANYGYTF
d_call: TRBD1; clone_size: .; j_call: TRBJ2-1; v_call: TRBV12-3/TRBV12-4; cdr3_nt: TGTGCCAGCAGTCCCGGGACAGGAAAAAGACAGTTCTTC; cdr3_aa: CASSPGTGKRQFF
d_call: .; clone_size: few; j_call: TRBJ2-3; v_call: TRBV10-3; cdr3_nt: TGTGCCATCAGTGACACAGATACGCAGTATTTT; cdr3_aa: CAISDTDTQYF
d_call: .; clone_size: .; j_call: TRBJ2-7; v_call: TRBV2; cdr3_nt: TGTGCCAGCAGTGATAGCAGGAGCTCTACGGAGCAGTACTTC; cdr3_aa: CASSDSRSSTEQYF
d_call: TRBD2; clone_size: .; j_call: TRBJ2-1; v_call: TRBV20-1; cdr3_nt: TGCAGTGCTAGTAGAGCGGGAGGGTCCCATGAGCAGTTCTTC; cdr3_aa: CSASRAGGSHEQFF
d_call: .; clone_size: few; j_call: TRBJ2-3; v_call: TRBV7-2; cdr3_nt: TGTGCCAGCAGCCGACGGACGGAAGATACGCAGTATTTT; cdr3_aa: CASSRRTEDTQYF
d_call: .; clone_size: few; j_call: TRBJ2-5; v_call: TRBV7-6; cdr3_nt: TGTGCCAGCAGCTTAGCGGTGGGTGGTACTTCCCAAGAGACCCAGTACTTC; cdr3_aa: CASSLAVGGTSQETQYF
d_call: .; clone_size: .; j_call: TRBJ1-1; v_call: TRBV13; cdr3_nt: TGTGCCAGCAGCTTAGATGGCAGGGATTCCACTGAAGCTTTCTTT; cdr3_aa: CASSLDGRDSTEAFF
d_call: TRBD1; clone_size: .; j_call: TRBJ1-4; v_call: TRBV7-9; cdr3_nt: TGTGCCAGCAGCCGCGACAGGGGGTCGCTCCGAGTTGAAAAACTGTTTTTT; cdr3_aa: CASSRDRGSLRVEKLFF
d_call: TRBD1; clone_size: .; j_call: TRBJ2-7; v_call: TRBV20-1; cdr3_nt: TGCAGTGCTACAAAACAGGGGAGCCCCTACGAGCAGTACTTC; cdr3_aa: CSATKQGSPYEQYF
d_call: TRBD2; clone_size: few; j_call: TRBJ2-3; v_call: TRBV4-3; cdr3_nt: TGCGCCAGCAGCCAAGAGGTGACGGGGGGGGGAGATACGCAGTATTTT; cdr3_aa: CASSQEVTGGGDTQYF
d_call: .; clone_size: many; j_call: TRBJ2-3; v_call: TRBV7-9; cdr3_nt: TGTGCCAGCAGCCGACTAGACACAGATACGCAGTATTTT; cdr3_aa: CASSRLDTDTQYF
d_call: TRBD1; clone_size: few; j_call: TRBJ2-3; v_call: TRBV6-6; cdr3_nt: TGTGCCAGCAGTTACCGATTTTGGGACAGGGAAACAGATACGCAGTATTTT; cdr3_aa: CASSYRFWDRETDTQYF
d_call: TRBD2; clone_size: .; j_call: TRBJ2-3; v_call: TRBV5-1; cdr3_nt: TGCGCCAGCAGCTTGGAACGGGGGGAAGGAGATACGCAGTATTTT; cdr3_aa: CASSLERGEGDTQYF